This T cell receptor (beta chain) was retrieved from a study of molecular identifiers for immune sequencing clone quantification. The CDR3 has 16 amino acids. The germline gives CDR1 LNHNV, CDR2 YYDKDF (reference sequence). V lost 0 bases, J lost 2 bases, and 12 bases lay in between. This clonotype was detected many times. TCRdb analysed the PCR reads with MiXCR anew, one entry per CDR3 protein. The sample lists over 85,000 distinct CDR3 sequences, around 30% occurring once. This rearrangement joins TRBV15 to TRBJ2-3; D remains unclear. This receptor was identified in a human donor in good health. Some libraries in this study had Jurkat cell RNA spiked in. What was sequenced was naive CD8+ T cells from blood, with Jurkat cell RNA spiked in. Subset specified: FACS-sorted CD8+CD4-CCR7+CD45RA+ naive T cells. Here the CDR3 reads CATSRDQETFTDTQYF. The CDR3 DNA reads TGTGCCACCAGCAGAGATCAAGAGACTTTCACAGATACGCAGTATTTT.